This T cell receptor (beta chain) comes out of a study of blood T cell repertoires in COVID-19. Whole-study context: Samples came from the United States, Italy and Spain, spanning acute and convalescent COVID-19.

The table came from immunoSEQ multiplex PCR; TCRdb's copy has only in-frame clones and leaves some out. The sample holds 200,000 or so clones, 70% to 90% seen once. Trimming pared 0 bases from V and 7 bases from J, leaving 6 bases between. Germline CDR1 LNHNV, CDR2 YYDKDF (reference sequence). The CDR3 is 13 amino acids. The receptor comes from a person aged 70 to 85 with COVID-19, enrolled during active disease. The chain combines TRBV15 with TRBJ2-2; D ambiguous. The sample taken for sequencing was peripheral blood. DNA for the CDR3: TGTGCCACCAGCAGAGATCAGGTCGGGGAGCTGTTTTTT. This gives the protein CATSRDQVGELFF. The full variable domain, in which reference TRBV15 and TRBJ2-2 provide the parts outside the CDR3, is DAMVIQNPRYQVTQFGKPVTLSCSQTLNHNVMYWYQQKSSQAPKLLFHYYDKDFNNEADTPDNFQSRRPNTSFCFLDIRSPGLGDTAMYLCATSRDQVGELFFGEGSRLTVL.